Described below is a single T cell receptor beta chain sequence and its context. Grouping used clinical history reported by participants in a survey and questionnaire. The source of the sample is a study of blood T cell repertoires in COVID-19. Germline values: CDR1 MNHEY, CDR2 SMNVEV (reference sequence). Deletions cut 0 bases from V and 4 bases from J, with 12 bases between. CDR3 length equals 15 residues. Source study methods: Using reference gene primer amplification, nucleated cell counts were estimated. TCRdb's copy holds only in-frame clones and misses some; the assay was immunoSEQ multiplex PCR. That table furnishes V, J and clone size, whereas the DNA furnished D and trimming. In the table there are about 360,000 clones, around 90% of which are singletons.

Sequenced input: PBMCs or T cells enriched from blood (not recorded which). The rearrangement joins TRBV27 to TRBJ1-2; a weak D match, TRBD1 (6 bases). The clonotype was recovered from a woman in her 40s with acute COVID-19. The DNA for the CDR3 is TGTGCCAGCAGTTTATCCGGGACACCAGTCTATGGCTACACCTTC. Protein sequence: CASSLSGTPVYGYTF.